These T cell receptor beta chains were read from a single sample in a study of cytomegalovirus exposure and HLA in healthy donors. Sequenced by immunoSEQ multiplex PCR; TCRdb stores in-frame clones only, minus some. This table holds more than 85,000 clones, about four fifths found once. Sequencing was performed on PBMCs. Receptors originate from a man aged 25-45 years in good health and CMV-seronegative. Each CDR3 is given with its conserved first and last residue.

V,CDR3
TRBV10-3,CAISESQSSTDTQYF
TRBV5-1,CASSLGSGGNQETQYF
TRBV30,CAWSTTGGSGRAFF
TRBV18,CAIGTGVNTGELFF
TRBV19,CASSSDWAGQPQHF
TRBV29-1,CSVEDPGETQYF
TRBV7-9,CASSLRRDYEQYF
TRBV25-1,CASVKQGAGYGCTF
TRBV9,CASSPRDSPYYGYTF
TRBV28,CASSSDSHPPYEQYF
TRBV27,CASSLRVDYGYTF
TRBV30,CAWSVAGNTIYF
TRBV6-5,CASSYGGQGVSYEQYF
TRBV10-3,CAISAAGQPTDTQYF
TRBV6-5,CASGRGYEQYF
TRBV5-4,CASSSRTAPVSYNSPLHF
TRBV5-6,CASSSTDTGELFF
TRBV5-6,CASSLAGPNTQYF
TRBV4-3,CASSQELAPYNEQFF
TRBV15,CATSRGRGQGNTEAFF
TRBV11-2,CASSPQINYGYTF
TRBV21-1,CASSSRGDTEAFF
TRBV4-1,CASSQGGGGYEQYF
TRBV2,CASSERQGVETQYF
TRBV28,CASSFTYEQYF
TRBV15,CATSRGGGWGETQYF
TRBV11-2,CASSGTGGNTEAFF
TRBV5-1,CASSSPPGLAGSAGTQYF
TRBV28,CASSFTGTGANVLTF
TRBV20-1,CSARDRDTQYF
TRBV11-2,CASSLDRWRGSDTQYF
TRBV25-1,CASSEGQGDNEKLFF
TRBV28,CASSLWASGNLNEQFF
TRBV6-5,CASSYSEASLTYEQYF
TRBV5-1,CASSLGQGSGYTF
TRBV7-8,CASSLDTRLTYEQYF
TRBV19,CASSFNTGIGELFF
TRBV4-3,CASSQTGGQTEAFF
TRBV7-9,CASRDKMGIRYGYTF
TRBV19,CASSIGQGGETQYF
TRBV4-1,CASSQDPYLGRGTEAFF
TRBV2,CASSLRGVVNEKLFF
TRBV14,CASSELARTDTQYF
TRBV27,CASSLGTGNTGELFF
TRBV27,CASSFGPPEKSEKLFF
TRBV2,CASRGGRVQETQYF
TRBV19,CASSISNPGGIQPQHF
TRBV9,CASSVRGGVGTEAFF
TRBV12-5,CASGLTRGGLAGLSSYNEQFF
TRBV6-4,CASSESSGTGGLLAEAFF
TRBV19,CASQRGLNTGELFF
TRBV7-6,CASSLDSVSYNEQFF
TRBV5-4,CASSSAGGPVRDFF
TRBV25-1,CASSVTGTGNLRYGYTF
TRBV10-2,CASSAMGGSTDTQYF
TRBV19,CASSRAGTGGYQPQHF